The T cell receptor beta chain under discussion was sequenced for a study of OX40 agonist ivuxolimab in advanced cancers. Study overall: At about 81% male, the cohort had a mean age of approximately 64 years, ranging from roughly 23 to 80.

This table comes from immunoSEQ multiplex PCR, and its TCRdb copy is limited to in-frame clones, with some not included. The sample holds roughly 41,000 clones; around 91% are singletons and the top ten take about 12%. Trimming took off 2 bases at V and 3 bases at J, with 5 bases between the two ends. CDR3 length equals 13 residues. Germline CDR1 reads SGHTA; CDR2 reads FQGNSA. About this clone itself: Its antigen is unidentified.

Study outcomes and limitations: Dosing at 0.1 to 3.0 mg/kg was accompanied by clonal expansion of CD4+ and CD8+ blood T cells by week 6.

The V and J genes are TRBV7-2 and TRBJ1-5, with D unresolved. The TCR sequence derives from an adult with an advanced solid tumor such as melanoma, head and neck, liver or kidney cancer. The starting material was CD4+ or CD8+ T cells sorted from blood, obtained in a trial of the OX40 agonist ivuxolimab. The chain's CDR3 is CASSLWDNQPQHF. The CDR3 DNA is TGTGCCAGCAGCTTATGGGACAATCAGCCCCAGCATTTT.